One TCR beta chain is described in this entry. What it recognizes is unknown. The data stem from a study of cytomegalovirus exposure and HLA in healthy donors. Study results and caveats: For most TCR sequences rarity was the rule, although some public TCRs occurred in many donors. Solely CMV serostatus was available to characterize immune exposure.

The PCR used 60 Vbeta and 13 Jbeta primers. The table came from immunoSEQ multiplex PCR; TCRdb's copy has only in-frame clones and leaves some out. The profile covers some 150,000 clones, with about four fifths appearing a single time and approximately 0.99% taken by the ten largest. From germline, CDR1 is LNHDA and CDR2 SQIVND (reference sequence). Trimming stripped 9 bases from V and 4 bases from J, with 12 bases between. The CDR3 spans 13 residues. This sequence joins TRBV19 and TRBJ2-2, with D possibly being TRBD1 (5 bases). The TCR sequence derives from a male donor in good health and CMV-seronegative. The sample comprised PBMCs. For the CDR3, the DNA is TGTGCCAGCCCGACAGTGCCCACCGGGGAGCTGTTTTTT. This gives the protein CASPTVPTGELFF.